The 25 T cell receptor beta chains listed next were all sequenced from one sample in a study of blood T cell repertoires in COVID-19. TCRdb's table, derived via immunoSEQ multiplex PCR, lists solely in-frame clones and lacks some. Of about 80,000 clones listed, about 73% are singletons. The sample consisted of peripheral blood. The receptor set was obtained from a man aged 50 or older with active or convalescent COVID-19.

The rearrangement joins TRBV6-5 to TRBJ2-6; D is possibly TRBD1 (5 bases). Germline V gene sequence: CDR1 MNHEY, CDR2 SVGAGI. The germline V and J ends were trimmed by 4 bases and 0 bases, with 7 bases remaining between them. This CDR3 contains 15 residues. Here the CDR3 reads CASSSTVSGANVLTF. The CDR3 region has the DNA TGTGCCAGCAGTTCGACAGTCTCTGGGGCCAACGTCCTGACTTTC.

V is TRBV19 and J is TRBJ2-1, with D perhaps matching TRBD1 (6 bases). V shed 7 bases and J shed 4 bases, with 17 bases lying between them. The CDR3 is made up of 15 amino acids. Germline assignment: CDR1 LNHDA and CDR2 SQIVND (reference sequence). This CDR3 reads CASTHREGEYNEQFF. In DNA, the CDR3 is TGTGCCAGTACCCACAGGGAAGGAGAGTACAATGAGCAGTTCTTC. Combining the CDR3 with reference TRBV19 and TRBJ2-1 gives the whole variable domain DGGITQSPKYLFRKEGQNVTLSCEQNLNHDAMYWYRQDPGQGLRLIYYSQIVNDFQKGDIAEGYSVSREKKESFPLTVTSAQKNPTAFYLCASTHREGEYNEQFFGPGTRLTVL.

This clone was found a few times. This rearrangement joins TRBV12-3 or TRBV12-4 to TRBJ1-6; a possible D gene is TRBD1 (5 bases). The CDR3 runs to 13 residues. V lost 6 bases to trimming and J lost 10 bases, with 13 bases between them. The CDR3 reads CASRGEGRSPLHF. The CDR3 DNA sequence: TGTGCCAGCAGAGGGGAGGGACGCTCACCCCTCCACTTT.

The CDR3 sequence is CASSIDQGASNTEAFF. The CDR3 coding sequence is TGTGCCAGTAGTATAGACCAAGGGGCCTCGAACACTGAAGCTTTCTTT. The V and J genes are TRBV19 and TRBJ1-1, with TRBD1 as a possible D gene (5 bases). The CDR3 has 16 residues. Germline V gene lookup returns CDR1 LNHDA and CDR2 SQIVND (reference sequence). The germline V and J ends were trimmed by 0 bases and 1 base, with 12 bases remaining between them.

This clone showed up just once. Other DNA sequences from this sample encode an identical CDR3 as well. The chain has TRBV5-1 and TRBJ1-2, with TRBD1 matching 10 bases. The CDR3 has 15 amino acids. CDR1 is SGHRS, CDR2 YFSETQ, per germline. V was pared by 0 bases and J by 3 bases, with 2 bases of the junction left unmatched. CDR3 sequence reads: CASSLEGQGDYGYTF. The DNA for the CDR3 is TGCGCCAGCAGCTTGGAAGGACAGGGGGACTATGGCTACACCTTC.

This clone has only one observation. The V call is TRBV28, the J call TRBJ1-5; perhaps TRBD1 as D (5 bases). CDR1 and CDR2 (germline): MDHEN, SYDVKM. The CDR3 contains 14 residues. Trimming left V 2 bases short and J 5 bases short, with 10 bases between. CDR3 residues: CASSLPGGDQPQHF. The CDR3 region has the DNA TGTGCCAGCAGTTTACCCGGGGGGGATCAGCCCCAGCATTTT.

V usage is TRBV6-2 or TRBV6-3 and J usage is TRBJ1-4; D unclear. Germline CDR1 is MNHEY and CDR2 is SVGEGT. The CDR3 runs to 15 residues. With 2 bases removed from V and 7 bases from J, the gap between germline ends came to 14 bases. The CDR3 reads CASSYKGGLSEKLFF. Written as DNA, the CDR3 is TGTGCCAGCAGTTACAAGGGAGGATTAAGTGAAAAACTGTTTTTT.

The V call is TRBV5-1, the J call TRBJ2-5; a weak D match, TRBD2 (6 bases). Per the germline V gene, CDR1 is SGHRS and CDR2 is YFSETQ. The CDR3 is 12 amino acids. V was cut by 9 bases and J by 4 bases, with 13 bases left in between. This CDR3 reads CANRELIETQYF. The CDR3 coding sequence is TGCGCCAACCGGGAGCTGATAGAGACCCAGTACTTC.

This clone has a handful of counts. The chain joins TRBV9 to TRBJ1-2; 10 positions agree with TRBD1. After removal of 4 bases from V and 4 bases from J, the junction contained 10 bases not matched to a gene. The CDR3 has 16 residues. CDR1 is SGDLS, CDR2 YYNGEE, per germline. The CDR3 here is CASSIGTGAAGYGYTF. CDR3 in DNA: TGTGCCAGCAGCATTGGGACAGGGGCCGCCGGCTATGGCTACACCTTC.

The rearrangement links TRBV3-1 (or the pseudogene TRBV3-2) to TRBJ2-1, with 10 bases that match TRBD1. The CDR3 covers 16 residues. Looked up from germline, CDR1 is LGHDT and CDR2 is YNNKEL (reference sequence). Losses at the gene ends were 3 bases for V and 10 bases for J; bases not matched to a gene: 12. CDR3 coding DNA: TGTGCCAGCAGCCACACCGGGACAGGGGCAAGAGGGGAGCAGTTCTTC. It codes for CASSHTGTGARGEQFF.

V usage is TRBV19 and J usage is TRBJ2-7, with 7 bases lining up with TRBD1. Germline V gene sequence: CDR1 LNHDA, CDR2 SQIVND (reference sequence). V was clipped by 7 bases and J by 6 bases; unmatched bases: 12. The CDR3 runs 14 residues. The CDR3 sequence is CASTPTGAKGEQYF. CDR3 DNA: TGTGCCAGTACCCCCACAGGGGCCAAAGGCGAGCAGTACTTC.

This clone was detected only a few times. J is TRBJ2-1 and V is TRBV30; 7 bases align to TRBD2. Germline trimming cut 2 bases from V and 7 bases from J; bases unmatched to any gene: 8. The CDR3 extends over 14 amino acids. Germline values: CDR1 GTSNPN, CDR2 SVGIG (reference sequence). CDR3 sequence (DNA): TGTGCCTGGAGTAGCGGGGCCCAGCGGAATGAGCAGTTCTTC. Protein: CAWSSGAQRNEQFF.

This sequence joins TRBV7-8 and TRBJ1-1; D is perhaps TRBD1 (5 bases). Germline CDR1 reads SGHVS; CDR2 reads FQNEAQ. V gave up 5 bases and J gave up 3 bases, with 19 bases separating them. The CDR3 contains 16 residues. The CDR3 spells CASSPGFRGMDTEAFF. CDR3 sequence (DNA): TGTGCCAGCAGCCCTGGATTTAGGGGCATGGACACTGAAGCTTTCTTT. The variable domain in full, with the rest retrieved from reference TRBV7-8 and TRBJ1-1, is GAGVSQSPRYKVAKRGQDVALRCDPISGHVSLFWYQQALGQGPEFLTYFQNEAQLDKSGLPSDRFFAERPEGSVSTLKIQRTQQEDSAVYLCASSPGFRGMDTEAFFGQGTRLTVV.

The chain recombines TRBV7-2 with TRBJ2-1; TRBD1 matches at 7 bases. The CDR3 covers 14 residues. Trimming took 5 bases from V and 2 from J; bases not matched to a gene: 3. Per germline, CDR1 SGHTA and CDR2 FQGNSA. The CDR3 sequence: CASSRTGAYNEQFF. The CDR3 region has the DNA TGTGCCAGCAGCCGGACAGGCGCCTACAATGAGCAGTTCTTC.

This rearrangement joins TRBV10-3 to TRBJ2-7, with 9 bases lining up with TRBD2. J lost 0 bases, V lost 6 bases, and 3 bases had no gene match. Germline assignment: CDR1 ENHRY and CDR2 SYGVKD. The CDR3 consists of 14 residues. In nucleotides, the CDR3 is TGTGCCATCAGGAGCGGGGGGCACTCCTACGAGCAGTACTTC. It encodes CAIRSGGHSYEQYF.

The chain recombines TRBV19 with TRBJ2-7; 7 bases align to TRBD1. Germline V gives CDR1 LNHDA, CDR2 SQIVND (reference sequence). V was pared by 5 bases and J by 7 bases, with 17 bases of the junction left unmatched. The CDR3 consists of 16 residues. CDR3 in amino acids: CASSSPTGSTPGEQYF. The CDR3 DNA follows: TGTGCCAGTAGTTCCCCGACAGGGTCGACTCCGGGGGAGCAGTACTTC.

Comments on this clone: Mismatch with germline at one junction end may stem from a read error. DNA of the CDR3: TGCGCCAGCAGCGCCTCGGGACAGGGGCTGTTT. This encodes CASSASGQGLF. The genes are TRBV10-2 and TRBJ1-6; 10 bases are a match to TRBD1. The CDR3 length is 11 residues. Germline CDR1 reads WSHSY; CDR2 reads SAAADI.

The chain combines TRBV6-5 with TRBJ2-5; 9 nucleotides align to TRBD1. J was trimmed by 9 bases and V by 5 bases; bases with no gene match: 7. Germline V CDR1 and CDR2: MNHEY, SVGAGI. The CDR3 has 13 amino acids. The CDR3 sequence: CASSPGQGRSQYF. As DNA, the CDR3 is TGTGCCAGCAGTCCCGGACAGGGGAGGTCCCAGTACTTC.

The genes are TRBV6-5 and TRBJ2-7; 11 bases match TRBD1. V gave up 0 bases and J gave up 2 bases; unmatched junction bases: 0. This CDR3 region has 15 residues. From germline, CDR1 is MNHEY and CDR2 SVGAGI. The CDR3 loop reads CASSYSGQGAYEQYF. The CDR3 DNA sequence: TGTGCCAGCAGTTACTCGGGACAGGGGGCCTACGAGCAGTACTTC.

This clone was recorded a few times. The V gene is TRBV5-1, the J gene TRBJ1-6, with 7 bases fitting TRBD1. From germline, CDR1 is SGHRS and CDR2 YFSETQ. The ends lost 4 bases at V and 2 bases at J; junction bases unmatched: 6. This CDR3 region has 16 residues. CDR3 nucleotides: TGCGCCAGCAGCGGCGGGACAGACACCTATAATTCACCCCTCCACTTT. It specifies CASSGGTDTYNSPLHF. Supplemented by reference TRBV5-1 and TRBJ1-6, the full variable domain reads KAGVTQTPRYLIKTRGQQVTLSCSPISGHRSVSWYQQTPGQGLQFLFEYFSETQRNKGNFPGRFSGRQFSNSRSEMNVSTLELGDSALYLCASSGGTDTYNSPLHFGNGTRLTVT.

This clone was counted only a few times. The chain uses TRBV2 and TRBJ2-7; TRBD1 matches 9 bases. CDR3 size: 14 residues. CDR1 and CDR2 from the germline V gene are SNHLY and FYNNEI. V was pared by 5 bases and J by 2 bases, with 4 bases of the junction left unmatched. In nucleotides, the CDR3 is TGTGCCAGCAGTCCCGGGACAGGGCCCTACGAGCAGTACTTC. Its protein product is CASSPGTGPYEQYF.

J is TRBJ1-1 and V is TRBV19; weak D call: TRBD1 (6 bases). Germline V CDR1 and CDR2: LNHDA, SQIVND (reference sequence). This CDR3 contains 17 residues. V lost 1 base, J lost 0 bases, and 15 bases lay in between. The CDR3 DNA follows: TGTGCCAGTAGTATAGCTCTGACAGGAATCATGAACACTGAAGCTTTCTTT. This translates into CASSIALTGIMNTEAFF.

This clone showed up many times. This rearrangement joins TRBV5-4 to TRBJ1-2, with a tentative D call TRBD1 (6 bases). The CDR3 sequence is 13 residues long. The V end lost 0 bases, the J end lost 4 bases, and 7 bases lay between the germline ends. In germline, CDR1 is SGHNT, CDR2 YYREEE (reference sequence). The CDR3 DNA follows: TGTGCCAGCAGCTTGGAAGGGGGCTATGGCTACACCTTC. It yields the protein CASSLEGGYGYTF. The full variable domain, rest sourced from reference TRBV5-4 and TRBJ1-2, is ETGVTQSPTHLIKTRGQQVTLRCSSQSGHNTVSWYQQALGQGPQFIFQYYREEENGRGNFPPRFSGLQFPNYSSELNVNALELDDSALYLCASSLEGGYGYTFGSGTRLTVV.

This clone was counted a few times. The V gene is TRBV5-1, the J gene TRBJ2-1; 8 positions agree with TRBD2. With 0 bases clipped from V and 4 bases from J, the junction kept 3 bases outside the gene matches. The CDR3 is 15 residues long. Germline V gives CDR1 SGHRS, CDR2 YFSETQ. Here the CDR3 DNA reads TGCGCCAGCAGCTTGGCTCCGGGGGGGTACAATGAGCAGTTCTTC. Its translation: CASSLAPGGYNEQFF.

V usage is TRBV6-5 and J usage is TRBJ1-6, with TRBD1 as a possible D gene (6 bases). Trimming stripped 6 bases from V and 6 bases from J, with 9 bases between. This CDR3 contains 13 residues. The V gene's germline CDR1 is MNHEY and CDR2 SVGAGI. The CDR3 coding sequence is TGTGCCAGCAGCGGGACACTTAATTCACCCCTCCACTTT. As protein: CASSGTLNSPLHF.